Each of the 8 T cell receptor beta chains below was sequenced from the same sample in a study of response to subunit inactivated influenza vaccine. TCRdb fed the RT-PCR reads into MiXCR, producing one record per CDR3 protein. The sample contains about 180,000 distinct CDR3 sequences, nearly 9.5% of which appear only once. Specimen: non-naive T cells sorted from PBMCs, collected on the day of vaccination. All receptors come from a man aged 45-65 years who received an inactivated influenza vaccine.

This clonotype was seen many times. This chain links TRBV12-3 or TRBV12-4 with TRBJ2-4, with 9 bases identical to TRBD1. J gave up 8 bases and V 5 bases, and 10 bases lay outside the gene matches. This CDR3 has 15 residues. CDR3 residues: CASSLVQGAGDIQYF. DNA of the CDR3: TGTGCCAGCAGTCTTGTACAGGGGGCTGGAGACATTCAGTACTTC.

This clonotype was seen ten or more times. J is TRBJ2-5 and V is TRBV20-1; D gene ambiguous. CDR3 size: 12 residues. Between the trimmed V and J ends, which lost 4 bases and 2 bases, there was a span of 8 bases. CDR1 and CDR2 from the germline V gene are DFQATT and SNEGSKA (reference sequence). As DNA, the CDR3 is TGCAGTGCTATCGCGGATCAAGAGACCCAGTACTTC. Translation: CSAIADQETQYF.

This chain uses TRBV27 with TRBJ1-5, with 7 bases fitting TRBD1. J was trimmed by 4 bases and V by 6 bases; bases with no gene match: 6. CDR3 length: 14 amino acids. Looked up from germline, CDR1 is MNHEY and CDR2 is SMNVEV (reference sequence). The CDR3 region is CASSHDRDNQPQHF. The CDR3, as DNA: TGTGCCAGCAGCCATGACAGGGATAATCAGCCCCAGCATTTT.

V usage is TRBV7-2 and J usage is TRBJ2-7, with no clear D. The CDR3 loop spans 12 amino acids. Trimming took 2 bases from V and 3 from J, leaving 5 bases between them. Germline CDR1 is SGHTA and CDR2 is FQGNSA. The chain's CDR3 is CASSLNIYEQYF. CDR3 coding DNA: TGTGCCAGCAGCTTAAACATCTACGAGCAGTACTTC.

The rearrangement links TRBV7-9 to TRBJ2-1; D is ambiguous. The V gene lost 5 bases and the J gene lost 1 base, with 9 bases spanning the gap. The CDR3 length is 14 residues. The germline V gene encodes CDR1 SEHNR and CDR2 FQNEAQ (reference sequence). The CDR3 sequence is CASSPSASYNEQFF. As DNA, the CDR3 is TGTGCCAGCAGCCCCTCAGCGTCCTACAATGAGCAGTTCTTC.

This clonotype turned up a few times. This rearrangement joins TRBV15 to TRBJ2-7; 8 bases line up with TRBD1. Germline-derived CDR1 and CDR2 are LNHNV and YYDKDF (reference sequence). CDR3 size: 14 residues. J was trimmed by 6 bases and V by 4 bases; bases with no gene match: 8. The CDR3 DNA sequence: TGTGCCACCAGCAAAGACAGGGGAAATGGCGAGCAGTACTTC. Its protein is CATSKDRGNGEQYF.

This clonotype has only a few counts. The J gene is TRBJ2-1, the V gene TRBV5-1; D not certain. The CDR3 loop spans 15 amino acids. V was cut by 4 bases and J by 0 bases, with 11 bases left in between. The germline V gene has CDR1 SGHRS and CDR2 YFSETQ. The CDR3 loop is CASSNLIDSYNEQFF. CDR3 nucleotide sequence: TGCGCCAGCAGCAACCTCATTGACTCCTACAATGAGCAGTTCTTC. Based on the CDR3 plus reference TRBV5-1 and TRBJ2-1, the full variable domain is KAGVTQTPRYLIKTRGQQVTLSCSPISGHRSVSWYQQTPGQGLQFLFEYFSETQRNKGNFPGRFSGRQFSNSRSEMNVSTLELGDSALYLCASSNLIDSYNEQFFGPGTRLTVL.

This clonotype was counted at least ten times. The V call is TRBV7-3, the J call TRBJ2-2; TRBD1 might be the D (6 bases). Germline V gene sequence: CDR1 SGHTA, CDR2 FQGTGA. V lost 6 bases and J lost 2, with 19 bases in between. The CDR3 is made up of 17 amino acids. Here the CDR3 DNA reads TGTGCCAGCAGTCTTACAAGGGACAATTTCAACACCGGGGAGCTGTTTTTT. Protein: CASSLTRDNFNTGELFF.